One sample yielded the 28 T cell receptor beta chains listed below, sequenced in a study of T cells in Graves' hyperthyroidism and ophthalmopathy. What was amplified from RNA transcripts were TCR beta CDR3 regions. First-round RT-PCR with HTBI primers amplified the TCR CDR3 region. TCRdb processed the multiplex PCR reads anew with MiXCR; each CDR3 protein has one entry. The data contain under 350,000 distinct CDR3 sequences, about 25% of them singletons. Sequencing was performed on blood. The receptors stem from a middle-aged man with Graves' hyperthyroidism that later progressed to Graves' ophthalmopathy.

J is TRBJ1-1 and V is TRBV12-3 or TRBV12-4; 8 bases map to TRBD1. This CDR3 region has 16 residues. J gave up 6 bases and V 6 bases, and 15 bases lay outside the gene matches. In nucleotides, the CDR3 is TGTGCCAGCAGCACCGGGACAGGAGCCTCCCCATCTGAAGCTTTCTTT. It codes for CASSTGTGASPSEAFF.

This chain connects TRBV6-1 to TRBJ1-1, with D possibly TRBD1 on 6 matching bases. The CDR3 loop spans 12 amino acids. V gave up 8 bases and J gave up 8 bases, with 15 bases separating them. CDR1 MNHNS and CDR2 SASEGT come from the germline V gene. The CDR3 loop is CASWGRGGEAFF. CDR3 nucleotides: TGTGCCAGCTGGGGCAGGGGCGGAGAAGCTTTCTTT.

The chain recombines TRBV28 with TRBJ2-5; 10 bases line up with TRBD1. CDR3 length: 14 amino acids. V lost 4 bases, J lost 4 bases, and 3 bases stayed unmatched. Germline lookup yields CDR1 MDHEN and CDR2 SYDVKM. This CDR3 is CASSWTGGGETQYF. CDR3 DNA sequence: TGTGCCAGCAGTTGGACAGGGGGAGGAGAGACCCAGTACTTC.

The chain uses TRBV18 and TRBJ1-6; D not certain. CDR1 is KGHSH, CDR2 LQKENI, per germline. The CDR3 totals 14 residues. The V gene lost 2 bases and the J gene lost 6 bases, with 8 bases spanning the gap. The CDR3 region is CASSPFEGNSPLHF. The CDR3 DNA sequence: TGTGCCAGCTCACCATTCGAGGGTAATTCACCCCTCCACTTT.

This clonotype has at least ten counts. The V and J genes are TRBV6-1 and TRBJ2-2, with a tentative D call TRBD1 (5 bases). CDR3 size: 15 residues. CDR1 is MNHNS and CDR2 is SASEGT in the germline V gene. With 1 base removed from V and 7 bases from J, the gap between germline ends came to 13 bases. The CDR3 loop is CASSEGTRVGGELFF. The CDR3 region has the DNA TGTGCCAGCAGTGAAGGGACACGTGTTGGCGGGGAGCTGTTTTTT.

This clonotype was observed at least ten times. The rearrangement links TRBV28 to TRBJ2-2, with TRBD2 matching 10 bases. This CDR3 spans 14 amino acids. V lost 10 bases to trimming and J lost 6 bases; unmatched junction nucleotides: 8. CDR1 and CDR2 (germline): MDHEN, SYDVKM. CDR3 in amino acids: CATRLAGAAGELFF. The CDR3 DNA is TGTGCCACAAGGCTAGCGGGAGCCGCCGGGGAGCTGTTTTTT.

With respect to this clonotype: The junction departs from germline at one end; a sequencing error may be responsible. This chain uses TRBV20-1 with TRBJ1-3; unclear D gene. The CDR3 length is 13 residues. Germline values: CDR1 DFQATT, CDR2 SNEGSKA (reference sequence). CDR3 coding DNA: TGCAGTGCTAACTTGATCTCTGGAAACACCACATATTTT. Protein sequence: CSANLISGNTTYF.

The chain carries TRBV11-2 and TRBJ2-7; TRBD1 matches 9 bases. CDR3 length: 16 residues. J lost 5 bases, V lost 1 base, and 9 bases had no gene match. Germline assignment: CDR1 SGHAT and CDR2 FQNNGV. The CDR3, as DNA: TGTGCCAGCAGCTTAGTATCGGGACAGGGATCGGACGAGCAGTACTTC. Protein: CASSLVSGQGSDEQYF.

This clonotype came up many times. The chain couples TRBV7-9 to TRBJ2-6, with no clear D. In germline, CDR1 is SEHNR, CDR2 FQNEAQ (reference sequence). With 1 base removed from V and 2 bases from J, the gap between germline ends came to 6 bases. This CDR3 is 15 amino acids long. The CDR3 is CASSLGGTGANVLTF. The CDR3 nucleotides are TGTGCCAGCAGCTTAGGGGGTACTGGGGCCAACGTCCTGACTTTC.

The chain joins TRBV20-1 to TRBJ2-5; 8 positions match TRBD2. Trimming at V came to 0 bases and at J to 5 bases, leaving 8 bases not matched to a gene. Germline CDR1 DFQATT, CDR2 SNEGSKA (reference sequence). This CDR3 spans 15 amino acids. The CDR3: CSAREDRTSWETQYF. As DNA, the CDR3 is TGCAGTGCTAGAGAGGATCGGACTAGCTGGGAGACCCAGTACTTC.

This clonotype was recorded at least ten times. V usage is TRBV28 and J usage is TRBJ2-1, with D possibly matching TRBD2 (6 bases). V was clipped by 6 bases and J by 5 bases, with 17 bases between them. The CDR3 is made up of 15 amino acids. In germline, CDR1 is MDHEN, CDR2 SYDVKM. CDR3 DNA sequence: TGTGCCAGCAGATCCTACCAGCGGGTGGACAATGAGCAGTTCTTC. This gives the protein CASRSYQRVDNEQFF.

In its sample, this clonotype was seen many times. The chain joins TRBV6-4 to TRBJ1-5, with D perhaps matching TRBD1 (6 bases). Trimming removed 5 bases from V and 0 bases from J, with 20 bases in between. Germline values: CDR1 MRHNA, CDR2 SNTAGT. This CDR3 region has 18 residues. The chain's CDR3 is CASSKKGLGASSNQPQHF. Written as DNA, the CDR3 is TGTGCCAGCAGTAAAAAAGGGTTGGGGGCTTCTAGCAATCAGCCCCAGCATTTT.

In this sample, this clonotype turned up a few times. The V call is TRBV20-1, the J call TRBJ2-7; 7 bases fit TRBD2. The germline CDR1 and CDR2 sequences are DFQATT and SNEGSKA (reference sequence). The CDR3 sequence is 19 residues long. With 0 bases clipped from V and 2 bases from J, the junction kept 19 bases outside the gene matches. CDR3 nucleotide sequence: TGCAGTGCTAGAGATGGGAGGGCTAGCGGTCGCCTGAACCCCTACGAGCAGTACTTC. It yields the protein CSARDGRASGRLNPYEQYF.

This clonotype appeared many times. The chain couples TRBV2 to TRBJ2-5, with D possibly TRBD1 on 7 matching bases. The ends were cut back, 10 bases at V and 4 bases at J, with 28 bases in the middle. In germline, CDR1 is SNHLY, CDR2 FYNNEI. The CDR3 consists of 17 residues. The CDR3 bases are TGTGCCACAAACGGGCCAGGGGGGCCCCGTTTGGCAGAGACCCAGTACTTC. Encoded protein: CATNGPGGPRLAETQYF.

This clonotype was recorded many times. The V gene is TRBV4-1, the J gene TRBJ2-2; 15 positions agree with TRBD2. The CDR3 loop spans 18 amino acids. In germline, CDR1 is MGHRA, CDR2 YSYEKL. J lost 7 bases, V lost 1 base, and 7 bases had no gene match. The CDR3 nucleotides read TGCGCCAGCAGCCAAGCAGGACTAGCGGGAGGGAATAGCGGGGAGCTGTTTTTT. Translating gives CASSQAGLAGGNSGELFF.

The sample holds many counts of this clonotype. V usage is TRBV2 and J usage is TRBJ1-1; D remains unclear. The CDR3 consists of 10 residues. Germline assignment: CDR1 SNHLY and CDR2 FYNNEI. V dropped 6 bases and J dropped 8 bases, with 7 bases sitting between them. CDR3 sequence: CASSYEEAFF. The DNA for the CDR3 is TGTGCCAGCAGCTACGAAGAAGCTTTCTTT.

This clonotype was observed at least ten times. The J gene is TRBJ2-2, the V gene TRBV12-3 or TRBV12-4; the D is unclear. This CDR3 contains 15 residues. The V and J ends lost 3 bases and 6 bases respectively, with 14 bases between them. The CDR3 loop reads CASSFGGLGPGELFF. The CDR3 bases are TGTGCCAGCAGTTTCGGCGGTTTGGGCCCCGGGGAGCTGTTTTTT.

This clonotype was observed at least ten times. The CDR3: CSARDTGGGEETQYF. For the CDR3, the DNA is TGCAGTGCTAGAGATACAGGGGGAGGGGAAGAGACCCAGTACTTC. The chain is built from TRBV20-1 and TRBJ2-5; D is possibly TRBD1 (8 bases). The germline V gene encodes CDR1 DFQATT and CDR2 SNEGSKA (reference sequence). V lost 0 bases, J lost 3 bases, and 14 bases lay in between. The CDR3 extends over 15 amino acids.

This clonotype came up many times. The junction departs from germline at one end; a sequencing error may be responsible. V is TRBV29-1 and J is TRBJ1-2; TRBD1 agrees at 11 bases. Germline V lookup: CDR1 SQVTM, CDR2 ANQGSEA. The CDR3 is 13 amino acids. The CDR3 is CGVGGQGALGYTF. In nucleotides, the CDR3 is TGCGGCGTGGGAGGACAGGGGGCGCTTGGCTACACCTTC.

Ten or more counts support this clonotype. The DNA of the CDR3 is TGTGCCAGCAGTCTGCGGGGACTAGCGTCCTACGAGCAGTACTTC. It yields the protein CASSLRGLASYEQYF. The chain has TRBV2 and TRBJ2-7; 10 nucleotides agree with TRBD2. Germline CDR1 and CDR2: SNHLY and FYNNEI. J gave up 1 base and V 5 bases, and 5 bases lay outside the gene matches. The CDR3 covers 15 residues.

This clonotype was recorded many times. V and J are TRBV6-2 or TRBV6-3 and TRBJ2-5; D is perhaps TRBD1 or TRBD2 (5 bases each). The V end was cut by 5 bases, the J end by 3 bases, with 7 bases between. Germline loops: CDR1 MNHEY, CDR2 SVGEGT. This CDR3 comprises 12 residues. CDR3 protein: CASSGTEETQYF. The CDR3 coding sequence is TGTGCCAGCAGTGGGACCGAAGAGACCCAGTACTTC.

V and J are TRBV7-2 and TRBJ1-2; 10 bases map to TRBD1. Germline V lookup: CDR1 SGHTA, CDR2 FQGNSA. Trimming cost V 0 bases and J 7 bases; bases outside gene matches: 2. CDR3 length: 14 amino acids. The CDR3 spells CASSLARDRGGYTF. CDR3 in DNA: TGTGCCAGCAGCTTAGCGCGGGACAGGGGTGGCTACACCTTC.

This chain links TRBV10-3 with TRBJ2-2; D unclear. The CDR3 sequence is 14 residues long. V lost 10 bases, J lost 1 base, and 13 bases lay in between. Looked up from germline, CDR1 is ENHRY and CDR2 is SYGVKD. CDR3 in DNA: TGTGCCAGCACGACGGACCAGAACACCGGGGAGCTGTTTTTT. Encoded protein: CASTTDQNTGELFF.

The rearrangement uses TRBV6-1 and TRBJ2-2; tentatively, D is TRBD1 (5 bases). This CDR3 has 17 amino acids. In germline, CDR1 is MNHNS, CDR2 SASEGT. With 5 bases removed from V and 0 bases from J, the gap between germline ends came to 16 bases. The CDR3 coding sequence is TGTGCCAGCAGTAAGCTTACAGGTTACGCGAACACCGGGGAGCTGTTTTTT. It codes for CASSKLTGYANTGELFF.

This clonotype was counted ten times or more. The chain carries TRBV29-1 and TRBJ2-2, with 9 bases lining up with TRBD1. The V gene end was trimmed by 6 bases and the J gene end by 5 bases; junction bases not matched to a gene: 10. The CDR3 length is 15 residues. Germline lookup yields CDR1 SQVTM and CDR2 ANQGSEA. Written as DNA, the CDR3 is TGCAGCGTGCCCCTCGGGACAGGGTTTACCGGGGAGCTGTTTTTT. Residues: CSVPLGTGFTGELFF.

This clonotype was found many times. The V call is TRBV6-1, the J call TRBJ1-6; 9 bases map to TRBD1. The trim removed 6 bases at V and 5 bases at J, leaving 5 bases unmatched. CDR3 length: 15 amino acids. The germline gives CDR1 MNHNS, CDR2 SASEGT. The DNA for the CDR3 is TGTGCCAGCAGGGGGGGACAGGGAAATAATTCACCCCTCCACTTT. Encoded protein: CASRGGQGNNSPLHF.

Ten or more counts support this clonotype. The V and J genes are TRBV20-1 and TRBJ1-3, with no clear D. Per germline, CDR1 DFQATT and CDR2 SNEGSKA (reference sequence). Trimming shortened V by 8 bases and J by 0 bases, and 11 bases separated the two germline ends. The CDR3 consists of 13 residues. The CDR3 DNA reads as TGCAGTCCCTACAGTAGCTCTGGAAACACCATATATTTT. Its protein product is CSPYSSSGNTIYF.

This clonotype was seen ten or more times. This sequence joins TRBV27 and TRBJ1-3; 9 bases fit TRBD1. The length of the CDR3 is 13 residues. The J segment lost 8 bases and the V segment lost 3 bases, leaving 2 bases of the junction unmatched. The V gene's germline CDR1 is MNHEY and CDR2 SMNVEV (reference sequence). The CDR3 DNA follows: TGTGCCAGCAGTTTCGACAGGGGGGACACCATATATTTT. Translating it yields CASSFDRGDTIYF.